Listed below are T cell receptor beta chains from one sample, sequenced in a study of HIV-infected children after antiretroviral therapy interruption. TCRdb reprocessed the 3' RACE reads via MiXCR and lists one record per CDR3 protein. The sample yields 30,000 to 40,000 distinct CDR3 sequences, approximately 7% seen once. Specimen: CD45RA+ CD4+ T cells from PBMCs, pooled from several time points, collected from a donor given antiretroviral therapy, either interrupted or continuous. The receptor source for this set is a pool of human donors with HIV. CDR3s include the opening cysteine and the closing phenylalanine or tryptophan. A D gene is named only where the DNA matches it firmly. Expanded clones get a size class; other rows say once, few or many, or leave the size out.

j_call d_call clone_size v_call cdr3_nt cdr3_aa
TRBJ2-7 - many TRBV29-1 TGCAGCGTTGAAGGGGGGACCAAACCCCCCATAAGTAGTTACGAGCAGTACTTC CSVEGGTKPPISSYEQYF
TRBJ1-5 - many TRBV6-1 TGTGCCAGCAGTGAAGCGCTGGCGTCGGCTTATCAGCCCCAGCATTTT CASSEALASAYQPQHF
TRBJ1-6 - - TRBV6-2/TRBV6-3 TGTGCCAGCAGTACAGGGACCCTGAATTCACCCCTCCACTTT CASSTGTLNSPLHF
TRBJ2-1 - - TRBV27 TGTGCCAGCAGTTTGACCTCCCTAGCGATCTATGAGCAGTTCTTC CASSLTSLAIYEQFF
TRBJ2-3 - many TRBV27 TGTGCCAGCAGCCCACTGGGGGTCACAGATACGCAGTATTTT CASSPLGVTDTQYF
TRBJ2-1 TRBD2 many TRBV2 TGTGCCAGCAAAGAAGCGGGAGGGGGCTACAATGAGCAGTTCTTC CASKEAGGGYNEQFF
TRBJ2-2 TRBD2 few TRBV28 TGTGCCAGCAGGAGCTTGACTAGCGGGAGGAGGTTCGGGGAGCTGTTTTTT CASRSLTSGRRFGELFF
TRBJ2-1 - - TRBV27 TGTGCCAGCAGTTTCGACAGGTACAATGAGCAGTTCTTC CASSFDRYNEQFF
TRBJ1-4 - many TRBV7-2 TGTGCCAGCAGCTTAGGAGGAGCGATTAATGAAAAACTGTTTTTT CASSLGGAINEKLFF
TRBJ2-2 - many TRBV3-1 TGTGCCAGCAGCCTGGAGGGCCGGGGTTTGGTTACCGGGGAGCTGTTTTTT CASSLEGRGLVTGELFF
TRBJ2-7 - medium-sized TRBV6-6 TGTGCCAGCGGTGGCGGGACACTCTCCTATGAACAGTACTTC CASGGGTLSYEQYF
TRBJ2-2 TRBD2 many TRBV7-3 TGTGCCAGCAGCTTAGCGGGAGGGCCAGGGGAAACCGGGGAGCTGTTTTTT CASSLAGGPGETGELFF
TRBJ1-5 - many TRBV7-2 TGTGCCAGCAGCCCGACATTGTGGAGCAATCAGCCCCAGCATTTT CASSPTLWSNQPQHF
TRBJ2-7 TRBD2 many TRBV6-5 TGTGCCAGCAGTTACTCCGGGGGGGGGAGCTACGAGCAGTACTTC CASSYSGGGSYEQYF
TRBJ1-1 TRBD1 few TRBV29-1 TGCAGCGTTGTTTCGGGACAGGTGATGAGAACTGAAGCTTTCTTT CSVVSGQVMRTEAFF
TRBJ1-1 TRBD1 many TRBV29-1 TGCAGCGTTGAGGGACAGGGCCACACTGAAGCTTTCTTT CSVEGQGHTEAFF
TRBJ2-2 - many TRBV18 TGTGCCAGCTCACCATCGCAGGGTGGCACCGGGGAGCTGTTTTTT CASSPSQGGTGELFF
TRBJ2-1 TRBD2 many TRBV4-1 TGCGCCAGCAGCCAAGACCCGCTAGCGGGACTCTACAATGAGCAGTTCTTC CASSQDPLAGLYNEQFF
TRBJ2-1 - - TRBV12-3/TRBV12-4 TGTGCCAGCAGTCCCAGAAGCGCGGATGAGCAGTTCTTC CASSPRSADEQFF
TRBJ1-1 TRBD1 many TRBV12-3/TRBV12-4 TGTGCCAGCAGCCACAGGGGGGTGAACACTGAAGCTTTCTTT CASSHRGVNTEAFF
TRBJ2-3 - many TRBV27 TGTGCCAGCAGGTTAGCTACTAGCACAGATACGCAGTATTTT CASRLATSTDTQYF
TRBJ2-1 TRBD2 many TRBV12-3/TRBV12-4 TGTGCCAGCAGTTTCGTAATAGCGGGAACGAATCCCTACAATGAGCAGTTCTTC CASSFVIAGTNPYNEQFF
TRBJ2-2 TRBD2 - TRBV5-1 TGCGCCAGCAGTAGCGGGAGGGCCGGCGCCGGGGAGCTGTTTTTT CASSSGRAGAGELFF
TRBJ1-1 - many TRBV6-1 TGTGCCAGCAGTGAAGTCTGGGGCTTGAACACTGAAGCTTTCTTT CASSEVWGLNTEAFF
TRBJ1-4 - - TRBV4-3 TGCGCCAGCAGCCAAGATCGGGGTCGTGCAACTAATGAAAAACTGTTTTTT CASSQDRGRATNEKLFF
TRBJ1-6 - many TRBV5-6 TGTGCCAGCAGCTTGGTTGAATCACCCCTCCACTTT CASSLVESPLHF
TRBJ2-5 - many TRBV7-6 TGTGCCAGCAGCTTAGTCGACCGGACCTTCCAAGAGACCCAGTACTTC CASSLVDRTFQETQYF
TRBJ1-1 TRBD1 many TRBV29-1 TGCAGCGTGGGGAAACAGGGGACGAACACTGAAGCTTTCTTT CSVGKQGTNTEAFF
TRBJ1-1 TRBD1 many TRBV27 TGTGCCAGCAGCCCTAACTGGGGACAGGGGGCTACTGAAGCTTTCTTT CASSPNWGQGATEAFF
TRBJ2-7 - many TRBV5-6 TGTGCCAGCAGTCCCACAAGGTACTTC CASSPTRYF
TRBJ2-7 TRBD2 many TRBV29-1 TGCAGCGTTGCCCCGGGACTAGATTACGAGCAGTACTTC CSVAPGLDYEQYF
TRBJ1-2 TRBD1 - TRBV9 TGTGCCAGCACCCTAGTCCAGGGGGCAGGGGGCTACACCTTC CASTLVQGAGGYTF
TRBJ1-2 TRBD1 many TRBV6-6 TGTGCCAGCAGTCACAGGGGTGGCTACACCTTC CASSHRGGYTF
TRBJ2-7 - - TRBV12-3/TRBV12-4 TGTGCCAGCAGTTTCCTCGCTCGCCCCAGGGCCTACGAGCAGTACTTC CASSFLARPRAYEQYF
TRBJ2-7 - - TRBV7-2 TGTGCCAGCAGCTTAGTTGGCCAGTCTGGCGAGCAGTACTTC CASSLVGQSGEQYF
TRBJ2-1 - many TRBV12-3/TRBV12-4 TGTGCCAGCAGTTTAGGACAGGTCGGAACAACCTACAATGAGCAGTTCTTC CASSLGQVGTTYNEQFF
TRBJ1-6 - - TRBV11-2 TGTGCCAGCAGCTTAAGGTCAGGGGATAATTCACCCCTCCACTTT CASSLRSGDNSPLHF
TRBJ2-3 TRBD2 - TRBV20-1 TGCAGTGCTAGAGGACTAGCGGTCACAGATACGCAGTATTTT CSARGLAVTDTQYF
TRBJ1-3 - many TRBV6-5 TGTGCCAGCAGTTTTAGGGGAACAGGAAACACCATATATTTT CASSFRGTGNTIYF
TRBJ1-6 - many TRBV20-1 TGCAGTGCTAGAGCCACTCGATCACCCCTCCACTTT CSARATRSPLHF
TRBJ1-5 - many TRBV7-8 TGTGCCAGCAGCTTAGGAAGGGTACATCAGCCCCAGCATTTT CASSLGRVHQPQHF
TRBJ1-5 - many TRBV4-1 TGCGCCAGCAGCCAAGCTGTGCACTTCTACAATCAGCCCCAGCATTTT CASSQAVHFYNQPQHF
TRBJ2-7 TRBD2 - TRBV6-2/TRBV6-3 TGTGCCAGCAGTGCCTTAGCGGGAGTGAGCGAGCAGTACTTC CASSALAGVSEQYF
TRBJ2-7 - many TRBV18 TGTGCCAGCTCAACGGGATCGTCCTACGAGCAGTACTTC CASSTGSSYEQYF
TRBJ2-5 TRBD2 many TRBV19 TGTGCCAGTAGTATTTCCGGACTAGCGGGGGGCCGAGAGACCCAGTACTTC CASSISGLAGGRETQYF
TRBJ2-5 - many TRBV20-1 TGCAGTGCTTGCCCGTTGGGGGGGCCCGGGGAGACCCAGTACTTC CSACPLGGPGETQYF
TRBJ2-7 - few TRBV4-1 TGCGCCAGCAGAGACCCTCAGTACCCCGAGCAGTACTTC CASRDPQYPEQYF
TRBJ2-5 - - TRBV15 TGTGCCAGCAGTGATGCATTTGGGGGTCAAGACACCCAGTACTTT CASSDAFGGQDTQYF
TRBJ1-2 - many TRBV10-3 TGTGCCATCAGTGAGTCGAATAGTTCGGGTGGCTACACCTTC CAISESNSSGGYTF
TRBJ1-6 TRBD1 - TRBV7-8 TGTGCCAGCACCAACCGGGACAGGGGGCAGTCACCCCTCCACTTT CASTNRDRGQSPLHF
TRBJ2-7 - many TRBV28 TGTGCTAGCAGTTCGGACTATTATGAACAGTACTTC CASSSDYYEQYF
TRBJ2-7 TRBD2 - TRBV6-6 TGTGCCAGCGGTGATGCTTCTGGGGGGGTCTATGAACAGTACTTC CASGDASGGVYEQYF
TRBJ1-2 - few TRBV7-3 TGTGCCAGCAGCTCCCCAACAGGGAATGGCTACACCTTC CASSSPTGNGYTF
TRBJ2-1 - medium-sized TRBV29-1 TGCAGCGTTGAAGGAGACGGGCCCTACAATGAGCAGTTCTTC CSVEGDGPYNEQFF
TRBJ2-3 TRBD2 many TRBV20-1 TGCAGTGTCGGGCGGGAGGCAGATACGCAGTATTTT CSVGREADTQYF
TRBJ1-1 - few TRBV23-1 TGCGCCAGCAGTCAATCAGGGGGGGGGGTGAACACTGAAGCTTTCTTT CASSQSGGGVNTEAFF
TRBJ2-7 - many TRBV6-6 TGTGCCAGCAGTACCGGGACTGGGGGCAAGTACTTC CASSTGTGGKYF
TRBJ2-7 - many TRBV11-2 TGTGCCAGCAGAGCAGAATTAAGTCAGTGGTCCCAGTCTTTGTTGGGCGAGCAGTACTTC CASRAELSQWSQSLLGEQYF
TRBJ1-5 TRBD1 many TRBV6-6 TGTGCCAGCAGTTGGGGTAAAGGGGGCGGGCAGCCCCAGCATTTT CASSWGKGGGQPQHF